Following are 14 T cell receptor beta chains from one sample sequenced in a study of Graves' ophthalmopathy and Graves' hyperthyroidism (dated by TCRdb to the late 2010s). Sequencing took place on an Illumina HiSeq 2000. TCR beta CDR3 regions were amplified from RNA transcripts for repertoire sequencing. The first round was an RT-PCR using HTBI primers with the Qiagen OneStep RT-PCR kit, and this first round was followed by a second-round multiplex PCR, then size selection and purification. The public reads were reanalyzed by TCRdb: fastp trimming at Q25, MiXCR alignment, in-frame beta chains only. Each record represents a unique CDR3 protein, reported with the most common genes and DNA among its rows. The sample table lists about 240,000 distinct CDR3 sequences, about 46% of them with a count of one. Less than 60% of the sample lies in the top ten. Sequencing was performed on peripheral blood. The receptors here all came from an adult man with Graves' ophthalmopathy.

In its sample, this clonotype was seen a few times. The chain employs TRBV19 and TRBJ2-7; no clear D gene. Deletions cut 9 bases from V and 3 bases from J, with 9 bases between. CDR1 is LNHDA, CDR2 SQIVND, per germline (reference sequence). The CDR3 totals 11 residues. As DNA, the CDR3 is TGTGCCAGCTCGATCGGCTACGAGCAGTACTTC. Encoded protein: CASSIGYEQYF.

This clonotype was observed a handful of times. V gene TRBV7-3 combines with J gene TRBJ2-7, with D perhaps matching TRBD2 (5 bases). V lost 1 base and J 6 bases, leaving 22 bases between the germline ends. CDR1 is SGHTA and CDR2 is FQGTGA in the germline V gene. CDR3 length: 17 residues. CDR3 in DNA: TGTGCCAGCAGCTTAATCGCCGCGGACGGACGACGGGGCGAGCAGTACTTC. Protein sequence: CASSLIAADGRRGEQYF.

The chain recombines TRBV15 with TRBJ2-7; perhaps D is TRBD1 or TRBD2 (5 bases each). Trimming took off 4 bases at V and 3 bases at J, with 19 bases between the two ends. Germline CDR1 reads LNHNV; CDR2 reads YYDKDF (reference sequence). CDR3 length equals 16 residues. Here the CDR3 reads CATSTGAGIWSYEQYF. The CDR3 coding sequence is TGTGCCACCAGCACCGGGGCAGGGATTTGGAGCTACGAGCAGTACTTC.

The J gene is TRBJ1-1, the V gene TRBV24-1; D is unresolved. The CDR3 runs 14 residues. Germline assignment: CDR1 KGHDR and CDR2 SFDVKD. The V end lost 3 bases, the J end lost 0 bases, and 7 bases lay between the germline ends. This CDR3 reads CATSDSRMNTEAFF. DNA of the CDR3: TGTGCCACCAGTGATAGCCGAATGAACACTGAAGCTTTCTTT.

The J gene is TRBJ1-2, the V gene TRBV20-1; TRBD1 matches at 8 bases. There are 14 residues in the CDR3. In germline, CDR1 is DFQATT, CDR2 SNEGSKA (reference sequence). J was trimmed by 4 bases and V by 6 bases; bases with no gene match: 10. The CDR3 nucleotides read TGCAGTGCAACCGGACAGGGCGGGCGCTATGGCTACACCTTC. Protein sequence: CSATGQGGRYGYTF.

This clonotype has at least ten counts. The chain combines TRBV29-1 with TRBJ1-2, with D unclear. The germline V gene has CDR1 SQVTM and CDR2 ANQGSEA. The CDR3 is 12 amino acids. The V and J ends lost 6 bases and 4 bases respectively, with 12 bases between them. The CDR3 sequence: CSVLRWGYGYTF. DNA for the CDR3: TGCAGCGTCCTGAGGTGGGGCTATGGCTACACCTTC.

The chain recombines TRBV9 with TRBJ1-4; 9 bases map to TRBD1. V lost 4 bases and J lost 8; bases outside the gene matches: 12. The germline V gene has CDR1 SGDLS and CDR2 YYNGEE. There are 16 residues in the CDR3. CDR3 sequence: CASSPRTGEGREKLFF. The CDR3 DNA reads as TGTGCCAGCAGCCCCCGGACAGGGGAAGGAAGGGAAAAACTGTTTTTT.

V gene TRBV10-3 combines with J gene TRBJ2-7, with 9 bases lining up with TRBD1. The V and J ends lost 6 bases and 0 bases, in that order; junction bases with no gene match: 3. Germline V gene sequence: CDR1 ENHRY, CDR2 SYGVKD. CDR3 length equals 14 residues. In DNA form, the CDR3 reads TGTGCCATCAGAAGGACAGGGGCCTCCTACGAGCAGTACTTC. Its protein product is CAIRRTGASYEQYF.

The chain employs TRBV15 and TRBJ2-3; 9 bases agree with TRBD1. V was pared by 3 bases and J by 1 base, with 5 bases of the junction left unmatched. The germline V gene has CDR1 LNHNV and CDR2 YYDKDF (reference sequence). The CDR3 has 16 amino acids. The CDR3 DNA reads TGTGCCACCAGCAGGGCGGGGGACAGGGGCACAGATACGCAGTATTTT. This translates into CATSRAGDRGTDTQYF.

This clonotype is judged medium-sized. An end of the junction differs from the germline gene, which may be a read error. The V gene is TRBV24-1, the J gene TRBJ1-2; D remains ambiguous. The CDR3 is 12 amino acids. The germline V gene has CDR1 KGHDR and CDR2 SFDVKD. CDR3 amino acids: CATSDGSYRYTF. In DNA, the CDR3 is TGTGCCACCAGTGATGGAAGCTATCGCTACACCTTC.

The V and J genes are TRBV2 and TRBJ1-2, with 8 bases identical to TRBD1. The CDR3 is 14 residues long. CDR1 is SNHLY, CDR2 FYNNEI, per germline. The V gene end was trimmed by 8 bases and the J gene end by 6 bases; junction bases not matched to a gene: 11. The CDR3 DNA is TGTGCCAGCTCACCAGGGGACAGGCGTGATGGCTACACCTTC. Residues: CASSPGDRRDGYTF.

The chain is built from TRBV29-1 and TRBJ2-7, with a tentative D call TRBD2 (5 bases). The CDR3 is 14 amino acids. The V and J ends lost 5 bases and 0 bases respectively, with 14 bases between them. Germline values: CDR1 SQVTM, CDR2 ANQGSEA. The CDR3 sequence is CSVLIPGSSYEQYF. DNA of the CDR3: TGCAGCGTTTTGATACCGGGAAGCTCCTACGAGCAGTACTTC.

The chain carries TRBV2 and TRBJ1-1, with 8 positions matching TRBD1. V gave up 5 bases and J gave up 0 bases; unmatched junction bases: 8. The CDR3 contains 16 residues. Germline V lookup: CDR1 SNHLY, CDR2 FYNNEI. In DNA form, the CDR3 reads TGTGCCAGCAGTCCCGGGACAGGTCTTATGAACACTGAAGCTTTCTTT. This codes for CASSPGTGLMNTEAFF.

This chain links TRBV29-1 with TRBJ1-2; a weak D match, TRBD1 (6 bases). The germline V and J ends were trimmed by 6 bases and 6 bases, with 17 bases remaining between them. The CDR3 totals 13 residues. CDR1 SQVTM and CDR2 ANQGSEA come from the germline V gene. CDR3: CSVLNRASDGYTF. CDR3 DNA sequence: TGCAGCGTCCTTAACAGGGCGTCAGATGGCTACACCTTC.